Listed below are T cell receptor beta chains from one sample, sequenced in a study of blood T cell repertoires in COVID-19. Assay: immunoSEQ multiplex PCR; the TCRdb copy retains only in-frame clones and omits some. The repertoire holds approximately 30,000 clones, with over 85% as singletons. Input material: peripheral blood. These receptors all come from a human donor in a cohort sampled during active COVID-19. Each CDR3 is given without its conserved first and last residue.

CDR3aa	v_gene
ASSPTGNYEQY	TRBV27
ASSPGHPYSNQPQH	TRBV7-6
ASSLDPDRNYEQY	TRBV5-1
ASSPGDRGLTEAF	TRBV27
ASGVFAGNGTQY	TRBV7-9
ASSLGQGDTQY	TRBV12-3/TRBV12-4
ASSSGQPYEQY	TRBV7-2
ASSESPSGGADTQY	TRBV10-1
ASSPRQGRTLYEQY	TRBV18
ASSWTDNSGRVYEQY	TRBV7-9
ASRDRGLDTEAF	TRBV6-5
ASSLVWPGAGSRTDTQY	TRBV27
ASSQDQGVNNYGYT	TRBV4-1